This TCR beta chain was observed in a study of cytomegalovirus exposure and HLA in healthy donors (dated by TCRdb to about 2017). Study-level background: An earlier analysis of 587 of the donors reported about 300 Gb of sequence data and around 120 million unique TCR beta sequences obtained from approximately 180 million T cells. Roughly 310 gigabases of sequencing data and approximately 93 million unique TCR sequences were included in an early release covering under 650 HLA-typed donors. High-throughput TCR immunosequencing, statistical association of individual TCRs with disease status, and machine learning were combined to predict cytomegalovirus infection status. Among some 400 genotyped donors of the cohort, an average of approximately 220,000 unique TCR beta nucleotide sequences was sequenced per donor, of which 15% to 20% were non-productive. The study profiled the T cell repertoires of approximately 700 subjects by immunosequencing and related them to cytomegalovirus serostatus. Class I and class II HLA loci were covered by the typing at four-digit resolution. In addition to the first cohort of 666 subjects, a separate validation cohort of over 90 different subjects was used. The aim of the study was to test whether cataloging public T cell receptors could identify signatures of past pathogen exposure. Of the roughly 400 genotyped donors, about 80% fell in the genetic ancestry cluster associated with self-reported Caucasian donors. Typing coverage differed by locus: A, B, C, DRB1 and DQB1 were typed in about 620-630 donors, DQA1 in 500 to 550, DPA1 in nearly 610, and DPB1 in just under 490. Donor age, sex, ethnicity and CMV serostatus were compiled together with the repertoire data. To study patterns of TCR occurrence, a later analysis re-analyzed previously published TCR beta repertoires from 600 to 750 donors and added high-resolution HLA genotyping. In a later genetic analysis, genome-wide SNP genotypes for about 60% of the 666 donors were used, and that subset was treated as a discovery cohort. In an earlier analysis of 587 of the donors, high-throughput TCR beta sequencing was used to judge whether each TCR beta V gene segment behaved as functional or pseudogenic. About five DR-DQ haplotypes were handled as single units for association and clustering because linkage in the cohort was strong. All discovery cohort repertoires had been generated using a single sequencing platform. The later analysis used no new phenotypic data to find candidate immune exposures, relying instead on TCR beta sequences and their occurrence across donors.

In the case of this clone: Its specific antigen is unknown. Base qualities are not at hand, and no much larger clone is one base apart.

Library preparation used the immunoSEQ multiplex PCR assay. For the multiplex PCR, a mixture combining 60 forward primers for TCR Vbeta segments and 13 reverse primers for TCR Jbeta segments was used. Amplification of the CDR3 region of rearranged TCR beta genes was performed with a multiplex PCR assay on genomic DNA. The Illumina HiSeq System was used to sequence the amplified TCR beta libraries as 87-base-pair reads. The authors' analysis ran thus. A later analysis tallied roughly 78 million unique TCR beta chains across the approximately 670 repertoires, and about 12 million of those chains were shared by two or more donors. Raw reads were error-corrected and collapsed into unique sequences by a nearest-neighbor algorithm in which closely related sequences were merged to remove PCR and sequencing errors. CDR3 sequences were aligned to IMGT reference sequences to assign V, D and J gene segments. Each retained sequence needed at least a six-nucleotide match to both a V gene segment and a J gene segment. A rearrangement was called productive if the CDR3 had no stop codons and remained in frame with V and J, and every other rearrangement was called non-productive. CDR3 was defined by IMGT convention, running from the second conserved V-encoded cysteine to the conserved J-encoded phenylalanine. The earlier analysis of about 570 of the donors excluded any sequence lacking an unambiguous match to a single V gene segment. In an earlier analysis of roughly 500 of the donors, V segments were called functional above 56.7% productive rearrangements and were called segregating when the between-donor standard deviation exceeded 5%. To diagnose cytomegalovirus status from the catalog of TCR beta chain sequences, a statistical classification framework was built. A later analysis assigned V and J genes by comparing TCR nucleotide sequences with IMGT/GENE-DB human TR gene sequences. Using the TCRdist pipeline, a later analysis assigned CDR3 sequences along with most-parsimonious VDJ recombination scenarios. In a later analysis, each TCR beta chain was defined by its CDR3 amino acid sequence together with its V-gene family, and reads without a unique V-gene family were excluded. To address suspected cross-contamination and a sequencing artifact, a later analysis removed 550 to 750 highly shared, low-generation-probability nucleotide sequences. In a later analysis, a clonal expansion index for each public chain was calculated from normalized within-repertoire ranks of inferred template counts. Generation probabilities in a later analysis came from a VDJ recombination model fitted to out-of-frame rearrangements, and those results were checked against IGoR. In a later analysis, TCR-TCR, TCR-HLA and TCR-CMV co-occurrence was scored with hypergeometric tests, and a repertoire-size bias correction was applied to TCR pairs. In a later analysis, false discovery rates were estimated by permuting HLA or CMV assignments 20 times. In a later analysis, co-occurring TCRs were grouped using DBSCAN, and TCRdist sequence similarity was added for clustering within HLA-allele-positive subsets. Repertoires with fewer than 30,000 or more than 120,000 public chains were left out of co-occurrence clustering, as were four to six repertoires with anomalous nucleotide sharing. TCRdb provides this immuneACCESS table in a form limited to in-frame rearrangements. Some clones are lacking; in checked studies, under half of them reflect an unresolved V gene, and why the rest are absent is not known. V and J calls and clone size follow that table, whereas D and trimming were derived from the DNA. Recorded for this sample are tens of thousands of clones; around 80% of them occurred a single time. The ten largest clones capture around 3.1% of the sample.

The investigation overall reported the following: In an earlier analysis of some 500 of the donors, most TCR beta V segments were observed in productive rearrangements about 87% or about 30% of the time, broadly matching IMGT annotations. Because HLA typing was unavailable for some donors at each locus, only the typed subset was used in association tests. In both the original and validation cohorts, the classifier was reported to diagnose cytomegalovirus status with high specificity and sensitivity. A later genetic analysis associated a missense DCLRE1C variant with V-gene and J-gene trimming of TCR beta chains, and an independent cohort replicated the association. It was suggested by the authors that the approach could potentially be generalized to other disease states and immunological phenotypes. At a false discovery rate of 0.05, a later analysis linked about 17,000 TCR beta sequences to specific HLA alleles. A further reported finding was that TCR beta sequences accurately predicted the HLA-A and HLA-B alleles for most subjects in the first cohort. Most TCR sequences were seen in very few donors, while some public TCRs were found in many individuals. Sequencing depth was assumed to be roughly uniform across donors in the presence/absence analyses, though that assumption may not hold. A later analysis reported that several top co-occurrence clusters appeared linked to parvovirus B19, influenza, CMV and Epstein-Barr virus. Compared with the roughly 720-donor mean, donors in an Asian-associated ancestry cluster had fewer N-insertions in productive TCRs, according to a later genetic analysis. CMV serostatus was the only immune exposure information available for the cohort. A later analysis found that most CMV-associated TCR beta chains appeared HLA-restricted, with HLA associations seemingly driven largely by CMV exposure. In vitro tests confirmed that three of the cytomegalovirus-associated TCR beta chains recognize cytomegalovirus antigens. When HLA alleles, especially DR and DQ, strongly co-occurred, TCR associations were difficult to assign to individual alleles. Linkage disequilibrium might explain the correlated functional status among segregating V segments, but an unknown experimental factor could not be ruled out. The earlier analysis of about 600 of the donors excluded about 16 rarely observed V segments, including chromosome 9 orphons, because counts were too low. In this cohort, only TCR beta chains were sequenced, and detectable features were limited by the absence of alpha or paired-chain data. The study listed over 150 TCR beta chains as associated with cytomegalovirus. According to a later analysis, TCR association rates differed among HLA loci, with DRB1 alleles showing the most associated TCRs and HLA-C alleles showing the fewest. A later analysis found that HLA-associated TCR beta chains were more clonally expanded and had lower generation probabilities than equally common non-associated chains. Some IMGT-functional V segments, including TRBV6-2 and TRBV6-3, could not be distinguished by the 87-base-pair reads and were therefore excluded. A cluster of highly shared sequence variants was judged likely to represent a technical artifact of the sequencing pipeline.

From cysteine to phenylalanine, the CDR3 is 15 amino acids long. The only DNA kept is the CDR3, 45 bases in frame from the first base. Per the germline V gene, SGHTA is the CDR1 and FQGTGA is the CDR2. The V and J ends are trimmed by 1 base and 2 bases, leaving 10 bases between them. The cohort was made up of 650 to 700 healthy bone marrow donors. At the time of sampling, every cohort member was nominally healthy, though immune exposures that went unrecorded were likely present. The donor was CMV seropositive and was included in the group of 250 to 350 seropositive cohort members. Each donor provided a peripheral blood sample, and peripheral blood mononuclear cells were used for TCR beta sequencing. Genomic DNA was extracted from the blood cell samples with the Qiagen DNeasy Blood Extraction Kit.

The clonotype comes from a man aged 50 to 60 in good health and CMV-seropositive. The rearrangement combines TRBV7-3 with TRBJ2-3; D gene: possibly TRBD2, on 5 matching bases. The sequenced material came from PBMCs. The CDR3 region reads CASSLNLGDTDTQYF. The DNA is as follows: TGTGCCAGCAGCTTAAACCTCGGGGACACAGATACGCAGTATTTT.